This T cell receptor (beta chain) appears in the sequencing data of a study of shared clonotypes between healthy human individuals. About the study: Three plates each covered CD4 naive and memory; CD8 naive two, CD8 memory one.

In germline, CDR1 is SGHRS, CDR2 YFSETQ. Trimming left V 4 bases short and J 7 bases short, with 14 bases between. The CDR3 contains 13 residues. This clone was seen only a few times. The authors distributed each subset's genomic DNA evenly over several immunoSEQ plates. TCRdb's copy holds only in-frame clones and misses some; the assay was immunoSEQ multiplex PCR. The table lists about 2.3 million clones, over 85% of them singletons. The source is a young man in good health. Some clones in this sample may be carry-over from other donors' samples. The chain couples TRBV5-1 to TRBJ1-1; D is unresolved. Sequencing was performed on naive CD4+ T cells from PBMCs. Subset indicated: CD45RA+ positively selected. The DNA of the CDR3 is TGCGCCAGCAGCCCGGCTATGAGCGGTGAAGCTTTCTTT. Protein product: CASSPAMSGEAFF.